The text below deals with one T cell receptor beta chain. The antigen remains unidentified. V was pared by 3 bases and J by 9 bases, with 19 bases between. This CDR3 spans 15 amino acids. Germline assignment: CDR1 SGDLS and CDR2 YYNGEE. Amplification used 60 Vbeta primers and 13 Jbeta primers. Generated by immunoSEQ multiplex PCR, the TCRdb table keeps only in-frame clones and is missing some. The sample includes around 72,000 clones, 65% to 70% of them seen just once. These data originate in a study of cytomegalovirus exposure and HLA in healthy donors. General observations from the study: Previously analyzed data showed that most TCR beta V segments were productive at a frequency of about 87% or about 30%. HLA restriction was apparent for most CMV-associated TCR beta chains in a later analysis.

Despite likely unrecorded immune exposures, the donors were nominally healthy at the time of sampling. The material sequenced was PBMCs. This receptor was identified in a man in his forties in good health and CMV-seropositive. The chain couples TRBV9 to TRBJ2-1, with a tentative D call TRBD2 (5 bases). The DNA of the CDR3 is TGTGCCAGCAGCGGAATCCGGGGTGGGAACGGTGAGCAGTTCTTC. Protein product: CASSGIRGGNGEQFF.